Below, 11 T cell receptor beta chains from the same sample are listed, as sequenced in a study of blood T cell repertoires in COVID-19. Using immunoSEQ multiplex PCR, the repertoire was profiled, and TCRdb retains in-frame clones only, with some absent. The data contain fewer than 350,000 clones, 85% of them seen just once; the ten biggest clones take up 2% to 3%. The material sequenced was PBMCs or T cells enriched from blood (not recorded which). The receptors here all came from a woman aged 45 to 65 who had recovered from COVID-19.

The gene calls are TRBV30 and TRBJ2-5; D is undetermined. The CDR3 has 13 residues. Germline CDR1 reads GTSNPN; CDR2 reads SVGIG (reference sequence). Trimming took off 0 bases at V and 4 bases at J, with 9 bases between the two ends. DNA for the CDR3: TGTGCCTGGAGTGTACAGTTCCGAGAGACCCAGTACTTC. Amino acid sequence: CAWSVQFRETQYF.

The genes are TRBV29-1 and TRBJ2-1; no firm D call. The CDR3 length is 10 residues. V shed 3 bases and J shed 12 bases, with 9 bases lying between them. Germline CDR1 is SQVTM and CDR2 is ANQGSEA. CDR3 in amino acids: CSVDSGGQFF. DNA for the CDR3: TGCAGCGTTGATTCGGGTGGGCAGTTCTTC.

This sequence joins TRBV6-1 and TRBJ1-2, with D unresolved. The CDR3 contains 16 residues. Germline lookup yields CDR1 MNHNS and CDR2 SASEGT. Trimming left V 1 base short and J 3 bases short, with 15 bases between. The CDR3 DNA follows: TGTGCCAGCAGTGAAGGGGCGTACGTAGATTACTATGGCTACACCTTC. This gives the protein CASSEGAYVDYYGYTF.

This clone was found a few times. The chain employs TRBV18 and TRBJ1-5, with no clear D. CDR1 is KGHSH, CDR2 LQKENI, per germline. This CDR3 comprises 14 residues. Trimming left V 6 bases short and J 3 bases short, with 12 bases between. The CDR3 nucleotides read TGTGCCAGCTCGTCCTCGGGGTCCAATCAGCCCCAGCATTTT. Translated, it gives CASSSSGSNQPQHF.

V gene TRBV25-1 combines with J gene TRBJ1-4; D gene unclear. Trimming took off 0 bases at V and 3 bases at J, with 14 bases between the two ends. This CDR3 is built from 17 residues. Germline V lookup: CDR1 MGHDK, CDR2 SYGVNS. CDR3 DNA sequence: TGTGCCAGCAGTGAATATGGCCGTGCGGCGGCTAATGAAAAACTGTTTTTT. This gives the protein CASSEYGRAAANEKLFF.

The rearrangement joins TRBV11-3 to TRBJ1-4; possible D gene TRBD1, 5 bases. The CDR3 contains 13 residues. The V gene lost 5 bases and the J gene lost 8 bases, with 12 bases spanning the gap. Germline V gene lookup returns CDR1 SGHNT and CDR2 YENEEA. The DNA of the CDR3 is TGTGCCAGCAGCCAGGGTTTGGAGGAAAAACTGTTTTTT. Protein: CASSQGLEEKLFF.

The V and J genes are TRBV11-2 and TRBJ2-3; TRBD1 matches at 8 bases. The CDR3 has 14 residues. Germline V CDR1 and CDR2: SGHAT, FQNNGV. Trimming removed 5 bases from V and 5 bases from J; junction bases left unmatched: 6. The CDR3 spells CASSIRGRGDTQYF. In nucleotides, the CDR3 is TGTGCCAGCAGCATCAGGGGGCGCGGAGATACGCAGTATTTT.

The chain employs TRBV6-6 and TRBJ2-2; tentative D call: TRBD2 (5 bases). The germline CDR1 and CDR2 sequences are MNHNY and SVGAGI (reference sequence). Trimming removed 0 bases from V and 3 bases from J, with 5 bases in between. There are 14 residues in the CDR3. The CDR3 region has the DNA TGTGCCAGCAGTTACTCGGGAGACACCGGGGAGCTGTTTTTT. Translation: CASSYSGDTGELFF.

V usage is TRBV5-1 and J usage is TRBJ2-7; the D gene is possibly TRBD1 (6 bases). Per the germline V gene, CDR1 is SGHRS and CDR2 is YFSETQ. CDR3 size: 18 residues. Trimming removed 0 bases from V and 0 bases from J, with 19 bases in between. This chain's CDR3 is CASSLGPSGAWSSYEQYF. CDR3 DNA sequence: TGCGCCAGCAGCTTGGGTCCGTCAGGGGCCTGGAGCTCCTACGAGCAGTACTTC.

As DNA, the CDR3 is TGTGCCAGCAGCTCGACAGGGTCCTATAATTCACCCCTCCACTTT. Translating gives CASSSTGSYNSPLHF. The genes are TRBV7-8 and TRBJ1-6; 7 positions agree with TRBD1. The junction had 1 base not matched to a gene; V was cut back by 4 bases and J by 1 base. Germline lookup yields CDR1 SGHVS and CDR2 FQNEAQ. CDR3 size: 15 residues.

The V call is TRBV28, the J call TRBJ2-3, with TRBD2 as a possible D gene (7 bases). The CDR3 loop spans 16 amino acids. Trimming took 2 bases from V and 0 from J, leaving 12 bases between them. CDR1 is MDHEN and CDR2 is SYDVKM in the germline V gene. The CDR3 sequence: CASSLRGGYSTDTQYF. The CDR3 coding sequence is TGTGCCAGCAGTTTAAGGGGGGGGTATAGCACAGATACGCAGTATTTT. The entire variable domain, with the rest obtained from reference TRBV28 and TRBJ2-3, is as follows: DVKVTQSSRYLVKRTGEKVFLECVQDMDHENMFWYRQDPGLGLRLIYFSYDVKMKEKGDIPEGYSVSREKKERFSLILESASTNQTSMYLCASSLRGGYSTDTQYFGPGTRLTVL.